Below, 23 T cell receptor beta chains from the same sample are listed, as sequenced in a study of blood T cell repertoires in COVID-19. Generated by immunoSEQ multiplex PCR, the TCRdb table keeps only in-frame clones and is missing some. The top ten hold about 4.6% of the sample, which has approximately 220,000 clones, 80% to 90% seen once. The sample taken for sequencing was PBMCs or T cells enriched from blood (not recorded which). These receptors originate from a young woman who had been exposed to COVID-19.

CDR3 in amino acids: CAAKGSGGAKRSYNEQFF. For the CDR3, the DNA is TGTGCCGCCAAAGGGAGCGGGGGGGCCAAGAGGTCCTACAATGAGCAGTTCTTC. The rearrangement joins TRBV10-3 to TRBJ2-1, with TRBD2 matching over 10 bases. Germline V gene data show CDR1 as ENHRY and CDR2 as SYGVKD. With V trimmed by 11 bases and J by 1 base, 17 bases remained unmatched. The CDR3 is made up of 18 amino acids.

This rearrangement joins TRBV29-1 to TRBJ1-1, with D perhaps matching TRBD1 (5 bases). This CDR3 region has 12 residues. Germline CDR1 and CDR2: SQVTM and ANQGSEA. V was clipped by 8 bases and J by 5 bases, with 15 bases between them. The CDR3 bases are TGCAGCTTCCGGGACGGAGGGACTGAAGCTTTCTTT. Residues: CSFRDGGTEAFF. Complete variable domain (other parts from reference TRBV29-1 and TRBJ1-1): SAVISQKPSRDICQRGTSLTIQCQVDSQVTMMFWYRQQPGQSLTLIATANQGSEATYESGFVIDKFPISRPNLTFSTLTVSNMSPEDSSIYLCSFRDGGTEAFFGQGTRLTVV.

CDR3 bases: TGTGCCAGCAGTGAGTCAGAGGGCACTGAAGCTTTCTTT. Its translation: CASSESEGTEAFF. The genes are TRBV2 and TRBJ1-1; D uncertain. The germline CDR1 and CDR2 sequences are SNHLY and FYNNEI. The V end was cut by 3 bases, the J end by 4 bases, with 9 bases between. CDR3 length: 13 residues.

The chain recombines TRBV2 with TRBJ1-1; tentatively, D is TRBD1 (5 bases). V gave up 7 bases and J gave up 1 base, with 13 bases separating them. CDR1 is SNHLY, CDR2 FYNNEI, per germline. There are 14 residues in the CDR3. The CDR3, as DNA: TGTGCCAGCACCGTTGGACAAAAGAACACTGAAGCTTTCTTT. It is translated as CASTVGQKNTEAFF.

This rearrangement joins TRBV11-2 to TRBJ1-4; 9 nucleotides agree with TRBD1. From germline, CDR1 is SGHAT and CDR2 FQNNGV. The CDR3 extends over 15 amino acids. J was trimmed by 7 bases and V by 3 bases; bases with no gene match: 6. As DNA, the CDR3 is TGTGCCAGCAGCTTGTCCGGGACAGGGAGTGAAAAACTGTTTTTT. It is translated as CASSLSGTGSEKLFF.

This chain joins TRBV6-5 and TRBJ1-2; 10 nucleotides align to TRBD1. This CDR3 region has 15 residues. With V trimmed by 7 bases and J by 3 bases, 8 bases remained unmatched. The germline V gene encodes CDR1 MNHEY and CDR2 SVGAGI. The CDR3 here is CASTLGTGADYGYTF. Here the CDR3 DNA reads TGTGCCAGCACCCTAGGGACAGGGGCGGACTATGGCTACACCTTC.

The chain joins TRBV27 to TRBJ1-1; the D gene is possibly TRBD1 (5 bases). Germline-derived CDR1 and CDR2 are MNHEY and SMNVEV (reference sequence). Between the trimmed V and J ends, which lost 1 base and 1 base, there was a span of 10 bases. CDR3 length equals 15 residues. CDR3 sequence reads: CASSLLFTGNTEAFF. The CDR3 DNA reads TGTGCCAGCAGTTTATTATTCACAGGGAACACTGAAGCTTTCTTT.

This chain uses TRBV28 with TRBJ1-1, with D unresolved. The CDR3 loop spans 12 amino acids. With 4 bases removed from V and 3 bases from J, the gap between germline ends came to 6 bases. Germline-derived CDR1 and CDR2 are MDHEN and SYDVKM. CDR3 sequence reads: CASSSGYTEAFF. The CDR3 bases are TGTGCCAGCAGTTCAGGTTACACTGAAGCTTTCTTT. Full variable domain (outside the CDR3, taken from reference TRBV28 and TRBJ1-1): DVKVTQSSRYLVKRTGEKVFLECVQDMDHENMFWYRQDPGLGLRLIYFSYDVKMKEKGDIPEGYSVSREKKERFSLILESASTNQTSMYLCASSSGYTEAFFGQGTRLTVV.

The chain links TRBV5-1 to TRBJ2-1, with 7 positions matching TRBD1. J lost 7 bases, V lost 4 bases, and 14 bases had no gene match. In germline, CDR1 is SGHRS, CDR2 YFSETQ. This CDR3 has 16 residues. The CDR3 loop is CASSGRDSAIGNEQFF. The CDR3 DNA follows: TGCGCCAGCAGCGGACGGGACAGCGCGATTGGGAATGAGCAGTTCTTC.

The CDR3 nucleotides read TGTGCCAGCTCACGGGGGCTTGGGGACACTGAAGCTTTCTTT. Translated: CASSRGLGDTEAFF. This chain links TRBV18 with TRBJ1-1, with TRBD1 as a possible D gene (6 bases). The CDR3 loop spans 14 amino acids. V lost 4 bases, J lost 3 bases, and 12 bases lay in between. In germline, CDR1 is KGHSH, CDR2 LQKENI. Variable domain in full (rest from reference TRBV18 and TRBJ1-1): NAGVMQNPRHLVRRRGQEARLRCSPMKGHSHVYWYRQLPEEGLKFMVYLQKENIIDESGMPKERFSAEFPKEGPSILRIQQVVRGDSAAYFCASSRGLGDTEAFFGQGTRLTVV.

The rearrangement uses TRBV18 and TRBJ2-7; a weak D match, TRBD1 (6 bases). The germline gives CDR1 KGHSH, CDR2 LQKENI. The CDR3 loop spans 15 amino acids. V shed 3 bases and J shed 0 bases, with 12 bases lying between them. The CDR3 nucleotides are TGTGCCAGCTCACCCACCCGGGACAACTCCTACGAGCAGTACTTC. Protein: CASSPTRDNSYEQYF.

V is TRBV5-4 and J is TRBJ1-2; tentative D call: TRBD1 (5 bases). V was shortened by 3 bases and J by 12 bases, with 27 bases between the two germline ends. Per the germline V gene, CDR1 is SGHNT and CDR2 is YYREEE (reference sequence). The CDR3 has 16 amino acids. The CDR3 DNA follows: TGTGCCAGCAGCTCGGGCCGCGGGACTCCTACACCTACCCACACCTTC. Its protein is CASSSGRGTPTPTHTF. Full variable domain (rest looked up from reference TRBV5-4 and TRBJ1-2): ETGVTQSPTHLIKTRGQQVTLRCSSQSGHNTVSWYQQALGQGPQFIFQYYREEENGRGNFPPRFSGLQFPNYSSELNVNALELDDSALYLCASSSGRGTPTPTHTFGSGTRLTVV.

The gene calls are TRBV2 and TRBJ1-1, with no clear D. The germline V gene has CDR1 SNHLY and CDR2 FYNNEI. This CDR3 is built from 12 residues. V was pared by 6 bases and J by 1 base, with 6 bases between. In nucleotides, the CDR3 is TGTGCCAGCAGCATTAGGAACACTGAAGCTTTCTTT. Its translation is CASSIRNTEAFF.

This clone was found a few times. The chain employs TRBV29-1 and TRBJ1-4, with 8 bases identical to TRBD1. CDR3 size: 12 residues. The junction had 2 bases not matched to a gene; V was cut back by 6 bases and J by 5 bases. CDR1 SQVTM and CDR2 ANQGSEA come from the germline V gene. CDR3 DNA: TGCAGCGTGGGACAGGTGAATGAAAAACTGTTTTTT. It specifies CSVGQVNEKLFF.

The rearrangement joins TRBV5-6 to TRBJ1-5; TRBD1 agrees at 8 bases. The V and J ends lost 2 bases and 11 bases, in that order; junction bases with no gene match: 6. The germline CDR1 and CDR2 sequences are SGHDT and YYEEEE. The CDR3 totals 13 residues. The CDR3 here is CASSLTGGRAQHF. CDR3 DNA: TGTGCCAGCAGCTTAACAGGGGGTCGGGCCCAGCATTTT. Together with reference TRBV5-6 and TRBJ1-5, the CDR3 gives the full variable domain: DAGVTQSPTHLIKTRGQQVTLRCSPKSGHDTVSWYQQALGQGPQFIFQYYEEEERQRGNFPDRFSGHQFPNYSSELNVNALLLGDSALYLCASSLTGGRAQHFGDGTRLSIL.

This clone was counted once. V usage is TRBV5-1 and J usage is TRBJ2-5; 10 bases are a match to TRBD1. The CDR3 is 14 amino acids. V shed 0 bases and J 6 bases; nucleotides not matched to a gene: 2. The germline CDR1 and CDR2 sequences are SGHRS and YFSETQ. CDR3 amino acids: CASSLGDRGQTQYF. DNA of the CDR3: TGCGCCAGCAGCTTGGGGGACAGGGGACAGACCCAGTACTTC. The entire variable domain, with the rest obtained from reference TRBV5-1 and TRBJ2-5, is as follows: KAGVTQTPRYLIKTRGQQVTLSCSPISGHRSVSWYQQTPGQGLQFLFEYFSETQRNKGNFPGRFSGRQFSNSRSEMNVSTLELGDSALYLCASSLGDRGQTQYFGPGTRLLVL.

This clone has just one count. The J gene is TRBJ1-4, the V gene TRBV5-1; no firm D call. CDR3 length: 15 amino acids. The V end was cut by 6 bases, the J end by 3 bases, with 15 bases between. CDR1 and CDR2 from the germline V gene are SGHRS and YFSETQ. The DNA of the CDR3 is TGCGCCAGCACCGTGGAGGGTCTCTCTAATGAAAAACTGTTTTTT. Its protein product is CASTVEGLSNEKLFF.

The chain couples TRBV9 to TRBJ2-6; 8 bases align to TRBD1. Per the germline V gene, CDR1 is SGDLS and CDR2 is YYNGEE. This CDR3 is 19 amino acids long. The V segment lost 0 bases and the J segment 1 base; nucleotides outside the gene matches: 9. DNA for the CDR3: TGTGCCAGCAGCGTAGTAGGTGTCCAGGGGGCTTCTGGGGCCAACGTCCTGACTTTC. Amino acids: CASSVVGVQGASGANVLTF.

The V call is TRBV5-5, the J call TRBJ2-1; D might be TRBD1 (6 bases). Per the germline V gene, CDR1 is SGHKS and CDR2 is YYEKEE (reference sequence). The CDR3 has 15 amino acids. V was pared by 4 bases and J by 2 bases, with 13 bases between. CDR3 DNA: TGTGCCAGCAGCCGGGACACCTGGACCTACAATGAGCAGTTCTTC. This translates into CASSRDTWTYNEQFF.

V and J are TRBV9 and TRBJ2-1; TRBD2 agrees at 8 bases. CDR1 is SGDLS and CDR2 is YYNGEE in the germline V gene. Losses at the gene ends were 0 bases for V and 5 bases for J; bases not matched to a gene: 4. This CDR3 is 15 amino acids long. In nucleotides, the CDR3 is TGTGCCAGCAGCGTAGAGCCTAGCGGGCACAATGAGCAGTTCTTC. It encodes CASSVEPSGHNEQFF.

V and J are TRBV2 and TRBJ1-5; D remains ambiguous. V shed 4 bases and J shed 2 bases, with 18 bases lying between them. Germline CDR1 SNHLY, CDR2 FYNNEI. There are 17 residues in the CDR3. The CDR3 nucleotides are TGTGCCAGCAGTGCCCCTTTAACCGGAGATCGCAATCAGCCCCAGCATTTT. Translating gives CASSAPLTGDRNQPQHF. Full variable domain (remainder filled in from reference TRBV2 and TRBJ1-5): EPEVTQTPSHQVTQMGQEVILRCVPISNHLYFYWYRQILGQKVEFLVSFYNNEISEKSEIFDDQFSVERPDGSNFTLKIRSTKLEDSAMYFCASSAPLTGDRNQPQHFGDGTRLSIL.

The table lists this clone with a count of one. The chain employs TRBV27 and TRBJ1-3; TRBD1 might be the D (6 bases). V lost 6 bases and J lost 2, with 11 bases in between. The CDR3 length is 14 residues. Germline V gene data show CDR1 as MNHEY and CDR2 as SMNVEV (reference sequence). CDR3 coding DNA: TGTGCCAGCAGCTGGGGGGGCCCTGGAAACACCATATATTTT. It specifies CASSWGGPGNTIYF.

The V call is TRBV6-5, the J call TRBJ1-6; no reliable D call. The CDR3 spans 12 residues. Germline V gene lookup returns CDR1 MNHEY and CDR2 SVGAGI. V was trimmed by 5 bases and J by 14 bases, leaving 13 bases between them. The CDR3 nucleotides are TGTGCCAGCAGTAATGAGGTTTCGGCCCTCCACTTT. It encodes CASSNEVSALHF.